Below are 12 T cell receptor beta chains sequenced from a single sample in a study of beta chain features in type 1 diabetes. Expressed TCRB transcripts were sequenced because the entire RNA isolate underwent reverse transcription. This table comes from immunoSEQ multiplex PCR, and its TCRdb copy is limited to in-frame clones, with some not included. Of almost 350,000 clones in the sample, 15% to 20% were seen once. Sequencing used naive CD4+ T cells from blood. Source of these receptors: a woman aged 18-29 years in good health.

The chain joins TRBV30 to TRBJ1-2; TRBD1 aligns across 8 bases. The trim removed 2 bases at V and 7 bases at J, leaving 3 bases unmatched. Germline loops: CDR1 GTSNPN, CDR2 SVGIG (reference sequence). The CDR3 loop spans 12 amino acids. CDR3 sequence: CAWSTTGVGYTF. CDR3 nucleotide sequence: TGTGCCTGGAGTACGACAGGGGTTGGCTACACCTTC.

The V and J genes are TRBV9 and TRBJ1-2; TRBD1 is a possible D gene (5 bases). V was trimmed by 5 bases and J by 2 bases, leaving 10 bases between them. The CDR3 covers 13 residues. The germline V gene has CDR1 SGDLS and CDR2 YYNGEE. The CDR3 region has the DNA TGTGCCAGCAGGGGGCTGAACAACTATGGCTACACCTTC. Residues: CASRGLNNYGYTF. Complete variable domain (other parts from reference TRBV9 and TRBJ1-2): DSGVTQTPKHLITATGQRVTLRCSPRSGDLSVYWYQQSLDQGLQFLIQYYNGEERAKGNILERFSAQQFPDLHSELNLSSLELGDSALYFCASRGLNNYGYTFGSGTRLTVV.

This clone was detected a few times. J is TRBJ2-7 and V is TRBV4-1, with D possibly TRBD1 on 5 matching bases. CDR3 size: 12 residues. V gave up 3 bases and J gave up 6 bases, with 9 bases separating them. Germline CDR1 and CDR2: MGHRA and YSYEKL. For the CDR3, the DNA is TGCGCCAGCAGCCACCCCCAGGGCGAGCAGTACTTC. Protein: CASSHPQGEQYF.

CDR3 nucleotides: TGTGCCAGCTCACCCTCGACACTTATGTTTGGAAACACCATATATTTT. This codes for CASSPSTLMFGNTIYF. The chain has TRBV18 and TRBJ1-3; D is undetermined. The V end lost 3 bases, the J end lost 3 bases, and 15 bases lay between the germline ends. Germline V gene data show CDR1 as KGHSH and CDR2 as LQKENI. The CDR3 sequence is 16 residues long.

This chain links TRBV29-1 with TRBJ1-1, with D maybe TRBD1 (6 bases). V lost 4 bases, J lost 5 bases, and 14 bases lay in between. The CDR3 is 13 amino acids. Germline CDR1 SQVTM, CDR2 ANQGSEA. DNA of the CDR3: TGCAGCGTTGTTAGACAGGTACAAACTGAAGCTTTCTTT. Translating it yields CSVVRQVQTEAFF. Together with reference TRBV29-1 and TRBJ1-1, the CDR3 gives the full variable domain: SAVISQKPSRDICQRGTSLTIQCQVDSQVTMMFWYRQQPGQSLTLIATANQGSEATYESGFVIDKFPISRPNLTFSTLTVSNMSPEDSSIYLCSVVRQVQTEAFFGQGTRLTVV.

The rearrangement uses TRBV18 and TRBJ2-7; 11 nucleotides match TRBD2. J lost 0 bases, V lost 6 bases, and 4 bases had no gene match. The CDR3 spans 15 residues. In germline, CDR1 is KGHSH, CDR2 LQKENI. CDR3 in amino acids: CASSLGTSGSYEQYF. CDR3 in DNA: TGTGCCAGCTCGCTCGGGACTAGCGGCTCCTACGAGCAGTACTTC. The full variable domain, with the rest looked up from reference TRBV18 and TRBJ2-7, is NAGVMQNPRHLVRRRGQEARLRCSPMKGHSHVYWYRQLPEEGLKFMVYLQKENIIDESGMPKERFSAEFPKEGPSILRIQQVVRGDSAAYFCASSLGTSGSYEQYFGPGTRLTVT.

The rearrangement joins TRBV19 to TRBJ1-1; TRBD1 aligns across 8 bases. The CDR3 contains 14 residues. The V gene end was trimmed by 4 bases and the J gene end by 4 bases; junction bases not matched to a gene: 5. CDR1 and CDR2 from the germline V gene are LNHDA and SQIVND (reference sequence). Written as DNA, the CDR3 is TGTGCCAGTAGTACCGTGGACAGGGCCACTGAAGCTTTCTTT. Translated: CASSTVDRATEAFF.

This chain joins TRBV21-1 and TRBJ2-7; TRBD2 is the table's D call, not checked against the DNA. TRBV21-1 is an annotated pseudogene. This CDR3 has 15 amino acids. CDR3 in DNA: TGTGCCAGCAGCAAGGCGGCCCTAGCTGCCTACGAGCAGTACTTC. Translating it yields CASSKAALAAYEQYF.

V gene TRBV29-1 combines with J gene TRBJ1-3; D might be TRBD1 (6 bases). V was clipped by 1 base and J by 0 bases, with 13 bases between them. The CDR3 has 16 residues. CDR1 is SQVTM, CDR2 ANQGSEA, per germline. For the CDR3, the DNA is TGCAGCGTTGAAGGGGGGGGACACCGCTCTGGAAACACCATATATTTT. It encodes CSVEGGGHRSGNTIYF.

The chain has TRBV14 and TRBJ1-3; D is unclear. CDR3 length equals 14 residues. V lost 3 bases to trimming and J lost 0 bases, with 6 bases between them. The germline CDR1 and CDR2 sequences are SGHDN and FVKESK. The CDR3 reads CASSHGNSGNTIYF. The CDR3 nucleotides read TGTGCCAGCAGCCACGGGAACTCTGGAAACACCATATATTTT.

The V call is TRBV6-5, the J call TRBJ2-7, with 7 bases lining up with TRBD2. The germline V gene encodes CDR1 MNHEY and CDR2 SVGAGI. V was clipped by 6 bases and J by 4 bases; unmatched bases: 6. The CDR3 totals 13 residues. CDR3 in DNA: TGTGCCAGCAGGAAAGGGGAGGGTTACGAGCAGTACTTC. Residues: CASRKGEGYEQYF.

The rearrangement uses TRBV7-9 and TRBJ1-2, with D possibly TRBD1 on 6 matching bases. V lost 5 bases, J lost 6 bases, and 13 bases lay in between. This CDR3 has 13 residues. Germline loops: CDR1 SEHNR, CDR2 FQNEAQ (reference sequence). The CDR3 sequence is CASSPGVPNGYTF. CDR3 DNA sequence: TGTGCCAGCAGCCCAGGGGTCCCTAATGGCTACACCTTC. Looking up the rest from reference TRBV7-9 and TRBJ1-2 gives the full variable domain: DTGVSQNPRHKITKRGQNVTFRCDPISEHNRLYWYRQTLGQGPEFLTYFQNEAQLEKSRLLSDRFSAERPKGSFSTLEIQRTEQGDSAMYLCASSPGVPNGYTFGSGTRLTVV.